These 10 T cell receptor beta chains were all obtained from the same sample, sequenced in a study of T cells in localized non-small cell lung cancer. Profiled with immunoSEQ multiplex PCR; TCRdb holds only in-frame clones, not every one. The sample yields about 54,000 clones, around four fifths seen once. The specimen was peripheral blood, collected before any cancer treatment. These receptors were obtained from a female donor aged 60 or older with stage II squamous cell lung carcinoma.

The J gene is TRBJ1-1, the V gene TRBV5-6; 7 bases fit TRBD1. V lost 4 bases, J lost 1 base, and 7 bases stayed unmatched. The length of the CDR3 is 15 residues. The V gene's germline CDR1 is SGHDT and CDR2 YYEEEE. The CDR3 reads CASSIDRVRNTEAFF. In nucleotides, the CDR3 is TGTGCCAGCAGCATCGACAGGGTACGGAACACTGAAGCTTTCTTT. Full variable domain (outside the CDR3, taken from reference TRBV5-6 and TRBJ1-1): DAGVTQSPTHLIKTRGQQVTLRCSPKSGHDTVSWYQQALGQGPQFIFQYYEEEERQRGNFPDRFSGHQFPNYSSELNVNALLLGDSALYLCASSIDRVRNTEAFFGQGTRLTVV.

This chain joins TRBV7-9 and TRBJ2-7; 8 positions match TRBD1. The germline gives CDR1 SEHNR, CDR2 FQNEAQ (reference sequence). Trimming removed 3 bases from V and 2 bases from J; junction bases left unmatched: 3. This CDR3 is built from 14 residues. The CDR3 here is CASSLGTGTYEQYF. In nucleotides, the CDR3 is TGTGCCAGCAGCTTGGGGACAGGAACCTACGAGCAGTACTTC.

V is TRBV25-1 and J is TRBJ1-2; D is undetermined. The CDR3 is made up of 15 amino acids. Deletions cut 6 bases from V and 0 bases from J, with 14 bases between. The germline V gene encodes CDR1 MGHDK and CDR2 SYGVNS. The CDR3 loop reads CASSRSPTSNYGYTF. The CDR3, as DNA: TGTGCCAGCAGCCGATCCCCGACCTCTAACTATGGCTACACCTTC.

The chain combines TRBV18 with TRBJ2-1; TRBD2 agrees at 16 bases. Trimming took 3 bases from V and 8 from J; bases not matched to a gene: 7. This CDR3 region has 17 residues. CDR1 and CDR2 from the germline V gene are KGHSH and LQKENI. The CDR3 DNA is TGTGCCAGCTCACCTCCGGGACTAGCGGGGGGGCCTCATGAGCAGTTCTTC. It specifies CASSPPGLAGGPHEQFF.

The count of this clone is one. The chain's CDR3 is CASSLYSGGTETQYF. Here the CDR3 DNA reads TGTGCCAGCAGCTTATATAGCGGGGGAACAGAGACCCAGTACTTC. The rearrangement uses TRBV7-3 and TRBJ2-5, with 9 bases that match TRBD2. The CDR3 has 15 residues. The junction had 5 bases not matched to a gene; V was cut back by 2 bases and J by 4 bases. Germline loops: CDR1 SGHTA, CDR2 FQGTGA.

The rearrangement joins TRBV5-6 to TRBJ2-3, with D possibly matching TRBD2 (5 bases). The CDR3 totals 16 residues. The germline V gene has CDR1 SGHDT and CDR2 YYEEEE. The V and J ends lost 4 bases and 2 bases respectively, with 17 bases between them. CDR3 sequence reads: CASSPLARGDTDTQYF. CDR3 in DNA: TGTGCCAGCAGCCCCCTGGCCCGGGGTGACACAGATACGCAGTATTTT.

V and J are TRBV7-9 and TRBJ1-1; D not certain. The CDR3 has 14 amino acids. Trimming took off 7 bases at V and 0 bases at J, with 12 bases between the two ends. CDR1 is SEHNR and CDR2 is FQNEAQ in the germline V gene (reference sequence). CDR3 amino acids: CASTLGFLNTEAFF. CDR3 in DNA: TGTGCCAGCACTTTAGGATTTCTGAACACTGAAGCTTTCTTT. Combining the CDR3 with reference TRBV7-9 and TRBJ1-1 gives the whole variable domain DTGVSQNPRHKITKRGQNVTFRCDPISEHNRLYWYRQTLGQGPEFLTYFQNEAQLEKSRLLSDRFSAERPKGSFSTLEIQRTEQGDSAMYLCASTLGFLNTEAFFGQGTRLTVV.

J is TRBJ2-5 and V is TRBV30; D assignment may be TRBD1 or TRBD2 (5 bases each). Per germline, CDR1 GTSNPN and CDR2 SVGIG (reference sequence). Trimming stripped 3 bases from V and 4 bases from J, with 18 bases between. The CDR3 sequence is 15 residues long. DNA of the CDR3: TGTGCCTGGAGGGCCGGGACCCTAACAGGAGAGACCCAGTACTTC. Its protein product is CAWRAGTLTGETQYF. Together with reference TRBV30 and TRBJ2-5, the CDR3 gives the full variable domain: SQTIHQWPATLVQPVGSPLSLECTVEGTSNPNLYWYRQAAGRGLQLLFYSVGIGQISSEVPQNLSASRPQDRQFILSSKKLLLSDSGFYLCAWRAGTLTGETQYFGPGTRLLVL.

The chain combines TRBV11-2 with TRBJ1-2; D unclear. The CDR3 runs 15 residues. CDR1 SGHAT and CDR2 FQNNGV come from the germline V gene. Trimming pared 3 bases from V and 4 bases from J, leaving 15 bases between. The CDR3 DNA sequence: TGTGCCAGCAGCTTGCGGGGAGATCCCTCCTATGGCTACACCTTC. Its protein product is CASSLRGDPSYGYTF.

The chain couples TRBV5-1 to TRBJ2-1; possibly TRBD1 or TRBD2 for D (5 bases each). CDR1 SGHRS and CDR2 YFSETQ come from the germline V gene. The V gene lost 1 base and the J gene lost 5 bases, with 13 bases spanning the gap. The CDR3 extends over 15 amino acids. CDR3 sequence (DNA): TGCGCCAGCAGCTTGACCGGGGCTAACGACAATGAGCAGTTCTTC. Its protein product is CASSLTGANDNEQFF.